This T cell receptor beta chain was identified during a study of control samples from healthy donors and cancer patients. Profiled with immunoSEQ multiplex PCR; TCRdb holds only in-frame clones, not every one. The table lists some 9,800 clones, about nine tenths of them singletons. Germline CDR1 is SGHTA and CDR2 is FQGNSA. Trimming cost V 4 bases and J 10 bases; bases outside gene matches: 7. There are 13 residues in the CDR3. Sequenced: PBMCs. The chain recombines TRBV7-2 with TRBJ1-1; 9 bases are a match to TRBD1. The sequence was obtained from a man aged 55 to 70 with colorectal cancer. The CDR3, as DNA: TGTGCCAGCAGCTCCGGGACAGGGTCTGGAGCTTTCTTT. Its translation: CASSSGTGSGAFF. The full variable domain, completed using reference TRBV7-2 and TRBJ1-1, is GAGVSQSPSNKVTEKGKDVELRCDPISGHTALYWYRQSLGQGLEFLIYFQGNSAPDKSGLPSDRFSAERTGGSVSTLTIQRTQQEDSAVYLCASSSGTGSGAFFGQGTRLTVV.